The present T cell receptor (beta chain) was sequenced within a study of blood T cell repertoires in COVID-19. Looking at the study overall: Samples taken during acute and convalescent COVID-19 were collected in the United States, Italy and Spain. T cells, B-cell-depleted T cells, or PBMCs supplied cDNA or gDNA.

The V gene's germline CDR1 is MNHEY and CDR2 SMNVEV (reference sequence). V shed 5 bases and J shed 10 bases, with 14 bases lying between them. This CDR3 contains 12 residues. Original processing methods: How many nucleated cells were present was estimated from reference gene primer amplification. Sequencing used immunoSEQ multiplex PCR; TCRdb keeps in-frame clones, though not all of them. Clonal size and the V and J genes are those of that table, whereas D and trimming came from the DNA. The table shows around 190,000 clones, with about 75% occurring only once. The sequencing sample was made of peripheral blood. The chain recombines TRBV27 with TRBJ1-2, with D possibly TRBD1 on 6 matching bases. The sequence was obtained from a woman aged 45-65 years with active or convalescent COVID-19. CDR3 in amino acids: CASSPRGGNYTF. CDR3 DNA: TGTGCCAGCAGTCCTAGGGGGGGGAACTACACCTTC.